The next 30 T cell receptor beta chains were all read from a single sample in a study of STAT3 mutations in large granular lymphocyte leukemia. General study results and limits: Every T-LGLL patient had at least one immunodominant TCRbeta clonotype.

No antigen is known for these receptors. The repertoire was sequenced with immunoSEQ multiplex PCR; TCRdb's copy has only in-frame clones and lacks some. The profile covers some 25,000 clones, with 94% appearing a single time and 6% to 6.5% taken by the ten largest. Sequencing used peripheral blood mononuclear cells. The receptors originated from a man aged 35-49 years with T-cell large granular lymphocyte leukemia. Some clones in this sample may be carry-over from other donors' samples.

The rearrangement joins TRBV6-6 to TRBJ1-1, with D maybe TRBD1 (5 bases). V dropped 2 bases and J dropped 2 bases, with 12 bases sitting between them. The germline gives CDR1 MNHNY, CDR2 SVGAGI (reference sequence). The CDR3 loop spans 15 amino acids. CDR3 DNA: TGTGCCAGCAGTTACCCGACAGATACTAACACTGAAGCTTTCTTT. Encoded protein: CASSYPTDTNTEAFF.

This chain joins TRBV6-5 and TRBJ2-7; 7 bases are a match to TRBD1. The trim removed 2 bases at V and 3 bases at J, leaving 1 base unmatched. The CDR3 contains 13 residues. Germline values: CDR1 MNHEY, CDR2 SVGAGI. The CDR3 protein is CASSYGDSYEQYF. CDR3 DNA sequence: TGTGCCAGCAGTTACGGGGACAGCTACGAGCAGTACTTC.

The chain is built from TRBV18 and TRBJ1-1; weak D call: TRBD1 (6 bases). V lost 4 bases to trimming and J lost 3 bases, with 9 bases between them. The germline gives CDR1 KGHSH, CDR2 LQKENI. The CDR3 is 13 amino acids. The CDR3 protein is CASSRGADTEAFF. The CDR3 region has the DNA TGTGCCAGCTCACGGGGGGCGGACACTGAAGCTTTCTTT.

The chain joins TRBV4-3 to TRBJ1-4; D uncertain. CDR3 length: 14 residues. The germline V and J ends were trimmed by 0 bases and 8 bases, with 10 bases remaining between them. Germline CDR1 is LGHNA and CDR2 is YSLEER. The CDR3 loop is CASSQDLTREKLFF. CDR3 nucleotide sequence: TGCGCCAGCAGCCAAGATCTAACCCGCGAAAAACTGTTTTTT.

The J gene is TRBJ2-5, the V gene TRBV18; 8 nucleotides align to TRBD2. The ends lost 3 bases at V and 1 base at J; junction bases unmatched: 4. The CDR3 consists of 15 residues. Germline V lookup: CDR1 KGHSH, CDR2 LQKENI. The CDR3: CASSPAGLVQETQYF. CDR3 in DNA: TGTGCCAGCTCACCTGCGGGACTAGTCCAAGAGACCCAGTACTTC.

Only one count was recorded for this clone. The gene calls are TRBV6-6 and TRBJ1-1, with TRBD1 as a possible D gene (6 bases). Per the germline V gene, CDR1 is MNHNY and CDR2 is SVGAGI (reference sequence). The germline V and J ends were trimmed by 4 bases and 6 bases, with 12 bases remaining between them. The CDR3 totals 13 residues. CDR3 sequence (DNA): TGTGCCAGCAGTTCGGGACAACCCCCTGAAGCTTTCTTT. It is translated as CASSSGQPPEAFF.

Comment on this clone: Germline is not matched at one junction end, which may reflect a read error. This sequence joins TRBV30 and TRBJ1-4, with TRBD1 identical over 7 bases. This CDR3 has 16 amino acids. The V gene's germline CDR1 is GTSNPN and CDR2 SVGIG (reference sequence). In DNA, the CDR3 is TGTGCCTGGAGTGCCAGACTGACAGGGTCTAACGAAAAACTGTTTTTT. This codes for CAWSARLTGSNEKLFF.

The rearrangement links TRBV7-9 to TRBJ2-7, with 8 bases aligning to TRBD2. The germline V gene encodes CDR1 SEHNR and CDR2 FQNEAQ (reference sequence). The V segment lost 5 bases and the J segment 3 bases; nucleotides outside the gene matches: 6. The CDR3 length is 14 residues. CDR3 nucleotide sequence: TGTGCCAGCAGCCCGGGGGGGGTCTACTACGAGCAGTACTTC. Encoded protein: CASSPGGVYYEQYF.

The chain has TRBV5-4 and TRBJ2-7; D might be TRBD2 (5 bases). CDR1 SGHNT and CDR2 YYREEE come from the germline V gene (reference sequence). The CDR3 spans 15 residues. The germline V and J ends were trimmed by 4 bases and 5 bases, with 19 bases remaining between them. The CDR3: CASSANGISLNEQYF. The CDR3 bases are TGTGCCAGCAGCGCCAACGGGATTTCCCTAAACGAGCAGTACTTC.

The CDR3 is CASSTGSSYNSPLHF. CDR3 bases: TGTGCCAGCAGCACAGGGAGCTCCTATAATTCACCCCTCCACTTT. The chain has TRBV2 and TRBJ1-6; tentatively, D is TRBD1 (6 bases). This CDR3 contains 15 residues. V was clipped by 6 bases and J by 0 bases, with 9 bases between them. From germline, CDR1 is SNHLY and CDR2 FYNNEI.

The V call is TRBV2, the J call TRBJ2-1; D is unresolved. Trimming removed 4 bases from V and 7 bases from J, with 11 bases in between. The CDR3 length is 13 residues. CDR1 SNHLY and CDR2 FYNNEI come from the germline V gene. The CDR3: CASSVFGPNEQFF. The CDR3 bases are TGTGCCAGCAGTGTATTTGGACCTAATGAGCAGTTCTTC.

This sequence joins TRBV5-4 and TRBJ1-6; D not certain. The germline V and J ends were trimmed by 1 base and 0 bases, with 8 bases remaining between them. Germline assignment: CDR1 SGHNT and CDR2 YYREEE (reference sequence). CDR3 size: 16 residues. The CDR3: CASSLSAFSYNSPLHF. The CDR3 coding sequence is TGTGCCAGCAGCTTGAGTGCCTTCTCCTATAATTCACCCCTCCACTTT. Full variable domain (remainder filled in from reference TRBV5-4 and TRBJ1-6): ETGVTQSPTHLIKTRGQQVTLRCSSQSGHNTVSWYQQALGQGPQFIFQYYREEENGRGNFPPRFSGLQFPNYSSELNVNALELDDSALYLCASSLSAFSYNSPLHFGNGTRLTVT.

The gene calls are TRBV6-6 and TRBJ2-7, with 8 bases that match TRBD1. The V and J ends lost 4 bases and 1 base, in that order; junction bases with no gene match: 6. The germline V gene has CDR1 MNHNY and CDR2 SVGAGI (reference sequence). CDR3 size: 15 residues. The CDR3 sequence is CASSSRGQASYEQYF. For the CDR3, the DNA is TGTGCCAGCAGTTCTCGGGGACAGGCTTCCTACGAGCAGTACTTC.

CDR3 DNA: TGTCAAAAGAAGGAGCGGGGGGTGTACCAAGAGACCCAGTACTTC. This translates into CQKKERGVYQETQYF. The chain joins TRBV30 to TRBJ2-5; 9 bases match TRBD2. Germline loops: CDR1 GTSNPN, CDR2 SVGIG (reference sequence). The CDR3 runs 15 residues.

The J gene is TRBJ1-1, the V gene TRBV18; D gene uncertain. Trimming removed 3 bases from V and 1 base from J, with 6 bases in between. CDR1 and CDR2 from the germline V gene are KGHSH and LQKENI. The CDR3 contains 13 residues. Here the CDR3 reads CASSPRTNTEAFF. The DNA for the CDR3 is TGTGCCAGCTCACCCCGGACGAACACTGAAGCTTTCTTT.

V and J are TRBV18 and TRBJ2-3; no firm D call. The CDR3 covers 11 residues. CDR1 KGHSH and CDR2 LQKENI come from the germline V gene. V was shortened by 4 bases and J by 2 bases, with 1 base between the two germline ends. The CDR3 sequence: CASSLTDTQYF. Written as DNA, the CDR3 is TGTGCCAGCTCACTCACAGATACGCAGTATTTT.

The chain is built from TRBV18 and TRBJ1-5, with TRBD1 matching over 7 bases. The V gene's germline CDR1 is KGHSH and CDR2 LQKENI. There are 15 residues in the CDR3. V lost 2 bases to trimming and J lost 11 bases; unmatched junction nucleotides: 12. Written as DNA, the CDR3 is TGTGCCAGCTCACCAGGGTTAATAGGAGACAGGGCCCAGCATTTT. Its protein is CASSPGLIGDRAQHF. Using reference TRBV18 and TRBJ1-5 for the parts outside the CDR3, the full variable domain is NAGVMQNPRHLVRRRGQEARLRCSPMKGHSHVYWYRQLPEEGLKFMVYLQKENIIDESGMPKERFSAEFPKEGPSILRIQQVVRGDSAAYFCASSPGLIGDRAQHFGDGTRLSIL.

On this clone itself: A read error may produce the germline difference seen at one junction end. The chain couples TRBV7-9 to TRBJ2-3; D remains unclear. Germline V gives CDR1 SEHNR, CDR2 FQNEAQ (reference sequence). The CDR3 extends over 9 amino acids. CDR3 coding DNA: TGTGCCAGCAGCTCCGCGACGAATTTT. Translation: CASSSATNF. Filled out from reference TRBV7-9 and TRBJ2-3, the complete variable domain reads DTGVSQNPRHKITKRGQNVTFRCDPISEHNRLYWYRQTLGQGPEFLTYFQNEAQLEKSRLLSDRFSAERPKGSFSTLEIQRTEQGDSAMYLCASSSATNFGPGTRLTVL.

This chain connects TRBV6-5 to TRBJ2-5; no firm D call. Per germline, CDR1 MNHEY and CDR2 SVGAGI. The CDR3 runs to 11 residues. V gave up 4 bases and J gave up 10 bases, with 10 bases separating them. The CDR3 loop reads CASSSEMNQYF. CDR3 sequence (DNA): TGTGCCAGCAGTTCAGAGATGAACCAGTACTTC.

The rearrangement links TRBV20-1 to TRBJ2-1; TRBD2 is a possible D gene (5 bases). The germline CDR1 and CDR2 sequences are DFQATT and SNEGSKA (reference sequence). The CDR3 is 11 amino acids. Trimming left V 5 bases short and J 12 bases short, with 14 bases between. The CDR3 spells CSASGLGGQFF. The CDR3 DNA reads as TGCAGTGCTTCCGGACTGGGCGGGCAGTTCTTC.

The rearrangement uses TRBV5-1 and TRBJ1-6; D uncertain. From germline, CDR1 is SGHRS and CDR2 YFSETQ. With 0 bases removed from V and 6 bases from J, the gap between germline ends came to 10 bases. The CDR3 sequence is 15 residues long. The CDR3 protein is CASSLEPAANSPLHF. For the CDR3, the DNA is TGCGCCAGCAGCTTGGAGCCGGCGGCTAATTCACCCCTCCACTTT.

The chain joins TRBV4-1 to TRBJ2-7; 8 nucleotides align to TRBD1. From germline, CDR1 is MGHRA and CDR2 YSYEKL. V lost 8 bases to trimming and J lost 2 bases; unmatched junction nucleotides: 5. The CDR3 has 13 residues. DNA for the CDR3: TGCGCCAGCCGGGCACAGGGGGCCTACGAGCAGTACTTC. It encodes CASRAQGAYEQYF.

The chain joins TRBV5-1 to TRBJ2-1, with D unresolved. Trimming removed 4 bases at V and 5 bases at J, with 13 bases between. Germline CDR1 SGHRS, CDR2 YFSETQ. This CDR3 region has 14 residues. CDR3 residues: CASSPPPLDNEQFF. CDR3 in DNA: TGCGCCAGCAGCCCCCCACCTCTAGACAATGAGCAGTTCTTC.

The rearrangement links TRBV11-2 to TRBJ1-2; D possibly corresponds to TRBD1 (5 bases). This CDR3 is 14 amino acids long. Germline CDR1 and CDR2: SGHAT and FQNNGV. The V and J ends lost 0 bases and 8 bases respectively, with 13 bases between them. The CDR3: CASSLDLGARGYTF. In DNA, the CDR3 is TGTGCCAGCAGCTTAGATCTAGGGGCCAGGGGCTACACCTTC.

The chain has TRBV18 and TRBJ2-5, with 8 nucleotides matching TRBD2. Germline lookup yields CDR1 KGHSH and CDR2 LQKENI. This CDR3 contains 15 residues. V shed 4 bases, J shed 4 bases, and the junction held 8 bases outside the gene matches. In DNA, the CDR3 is TGTGCCAGCTCACGATTAGCGGGGCGGGGAGAGACCCAGTACTTC. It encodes CASSRLAGRGETQYF.

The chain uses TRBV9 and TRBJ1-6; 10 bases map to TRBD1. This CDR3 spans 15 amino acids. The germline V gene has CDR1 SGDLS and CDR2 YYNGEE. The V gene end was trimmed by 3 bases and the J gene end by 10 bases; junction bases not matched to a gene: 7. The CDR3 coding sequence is TGTGCCAGCAGCGAAGGGACAGGGGAGGTCTCACCCCTCCACTTT. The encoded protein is CASSEGTGEVSPLHF.

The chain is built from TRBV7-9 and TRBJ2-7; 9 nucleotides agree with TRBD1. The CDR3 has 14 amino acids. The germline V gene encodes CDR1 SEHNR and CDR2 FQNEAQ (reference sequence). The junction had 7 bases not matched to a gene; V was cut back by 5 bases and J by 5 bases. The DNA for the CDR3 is TGTGCCAGCAGCGCGGGGACAGGGTTCGACGAGCAGTACTTC. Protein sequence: CASSAGTGFDEQYF.

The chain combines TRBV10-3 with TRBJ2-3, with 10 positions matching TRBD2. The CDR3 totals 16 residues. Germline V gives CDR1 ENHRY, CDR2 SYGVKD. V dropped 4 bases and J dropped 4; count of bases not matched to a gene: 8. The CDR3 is CAISGERGGLADTQYF. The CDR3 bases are TGTGCCATCAGTGGAGAGCGGGGGGGCCTGGCAGATACGCAGTATTTT.

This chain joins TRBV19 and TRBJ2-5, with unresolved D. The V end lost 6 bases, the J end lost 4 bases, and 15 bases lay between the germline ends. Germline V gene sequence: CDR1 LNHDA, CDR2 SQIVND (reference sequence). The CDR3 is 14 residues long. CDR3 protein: CASRSRVWGETQYF. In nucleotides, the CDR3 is TGTGCCAGTAGGTCCCGGGTCTGGGGAGAGACCCAGTACTTC.

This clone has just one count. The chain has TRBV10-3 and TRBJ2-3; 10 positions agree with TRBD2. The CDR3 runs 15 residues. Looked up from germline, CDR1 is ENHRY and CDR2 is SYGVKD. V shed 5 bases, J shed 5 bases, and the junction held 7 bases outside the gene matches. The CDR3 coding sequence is TGTGCCATCAGTACAGCGGGGGGGCAAGGAGATACGCAGTATTTT. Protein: CAISTAGGQGDTQYF.